The subject of this entry is one T cell receptor beta chain. The entry originates in a study of blood T cell repertoires in COVID-19. Germline V gene sequence: CDR1 SGHVS, CDR2 FQNEAQ. The CDR3 totals 13 residues. V was trimmed by 5 bases and J by 3 bases, leaving 10 bases between them. This table comes from immunoSEQ multiplex PCR, and its TCRdb copy is limited to in-frame clones, with some not included. The sample consists of approximately 190,000 clones, more than 80% of them appearing once. Material for sequencing was peripheral blood. This TCR was recovered from a middle-aged man with acute or convalescent COVID-19. The chain links TRBV7-8 to TRBJ1-1; D remains unclear. CDR3 sequence: CASSTESYTEAFF. The CDR3 coding sequence is TGTGCCAGCAGCACAGAGAGTTACACTGAAGCTTTCTTT.